Following are 29 T cell receptor beta chains from one sample sequenced in a study of blood T cell repertoires in COVID-19. The assay was immunoSEQ multiplex PCR, and TCRdb's table has in-frame clones only and misses some. The sample includes about 170,000 clones, roughly 83% of them seen just once. The specimen was peripheral blood. The receptors come from a woman aged 60-70 years with acute or convalescent COVID-19.

The rearrangement joins TRBV5-7 to TRBJ1-1; D is undetermined. TRBV5-7 is labeled an ORF, and its function is uncertain. The CDR3 consists of 14 residues. Trimming shortened V by 4 bases and J by 1 base, and 11 bases separated the two germline ends. CDR3 sequence: CASSATDPNTEAFF. The CDR3 region has the DNA TGTGCCAGCAGCGCGACTGACCCGAACACTGAAGCTTTCTTT.

J is TRBJ1-2 and V is TRBV3-1 (or the pseudogene TRBV3-2); D perhaps matches TRBD1 (5 bases). CDR1 LGHDT and CDR2 YNNKEL come from the germline V gene (reference sequence). The germline V and J ends were trimmed by 8 bases and 6 bases, with 13 bases remaining between them. The CDR3 runs 12 residues. CDR3: CASWREGNGYTF. CDR3 bases: TGTGCCAGCTGGCGGGAGGGGAATGGCTACACCTTC.

The chain joins TRBV6-6 to TRBJ2-3, with 13 bases that match TRBD2. The V gene's germline CDR1 is MNHNY and CDR2 SVGAGI (reference sequence). V was clipped by 5 bases and J by 1 base; unmatched bases: 6. The CDR3 length is 17 residues. The CDR3 DNA follows: TGTGCCAGCAGTCGACTAGCGGGGGGCTTTGGCACAGATACGCAGTATTTT. Translating it yields CASSRLAGGFGTDTQYF.

V gene TRBV6-1 combines with J gene TRBJ1-6, with a tentative D call TRBD1 (6 bases). This CDR3 region has 15 residues. V dropped 0 bases and J dropped 10 bases, with 13 bases sitting between them. CDR1 and CDR2 from the germline V gene are MNHNS and SASEGT. The CDR3 loop is CASSEAAGARSPLHF. The CDR3 coding sequence is TGTGCCAGCAGTGAAGCGGCGGGGGCGCGATCACCCCTCCACTTT.

The chain links TRBV5-1 to TRBJ2-3, with D uncertain. This CDR3 is 14 amino acids long. Germline V gene sequence: CDR1 SGHRS, CDR2 YFSETQ. V was shortened by 0 bases and J by 3 bases, with 8 bases between the two germline ends. The CDR3 spells CASSLATETDTQYF. As DNA, the CDR3 is TGCGCCAGCAGCTTGGCCACGGAGACAGATACGCAGTATTTT.

The chain couples TRBV11-2 to TRBJ2-7, with TRBD2 matching 9 bases. The CDR3 runs 15 residues. Germline trimming cut 5 bases from V and 5 bases from J; bases unmatched to any gene: 10. Germline loops: CDR1 SGHAT, CDR2 FQNNGV. The CDR3 loop reads CASSPSGLAGNEQYF. CDR3 nucleotides: TGTGCCAGCAGCCCCTCGGGGCTAGCGGGGAACGAGCAGTACTTC.

The rearrangement joins TRBV20-1 to TRBJ2-1; the match to TRBD2 covers 7 bases. Germline loops: CDR1 DFQATT, CDR2 SNEGSKA (reference sequence). The V and J ends lost 3 bases and 0 bases, in that order; junction bases with no gene match: 5. The CDR3 has 15 amino acids. The CDR3 protein is CSASPAGSSYNEQFF. The CDR3, as DNA: TGCAGTGCTAGTCCAGCGGGGAGCTCCTACAATGAGCAGTTCTTC.

CDR3 sequence (DNA): TGTGCCAGCAGGGGTGCGGGGCGTAATGAAAAACTGTTTTTT. Translated: CASRGAGRNEKLFF. The gene calls are TRBV28 and TRBJ1-4; a possible D gene is TRBD1 (5 bases). This CDR3 contains 14 residues. Trimming cost V 6 bases and J 4 bases, with 12 bases left between them. Looked up from germline, CDR1 is MDHEN and CDR2 is SYDVKM.

The chain uses TRBV6-1 and TRBJ2-1; 13 nucleotides match TRBD2. The trim removed 4 bases at V and 0 bases at J, leaving 3 bases unmatched. The CDR3 loop spans 17 amino acids. From germline, CDR1 is MNHNS and CDR2 SASEGT. Written as DNA, the CDR3 is TGTGCCAGCAGTGGACTAGCGGGGGGTTTCTCCTACAATGAGCAGTTCTTC. As protein: CASSGLAGGFSYNEQFF.

V is TRBV18 and J is TRBJ1-4; 7 bases are a match to TRBD1. This CDR3 region has 15 residues. Trimming cost V 2 bases and J 5 bases; bases outside gene matches: 5. CDR1 and CDR2 (germline): KGHSH, LQKENI. DNA of the CDR3: TGTGCCAGCTCACCAAGGCAGGGGGAAAATGAAAAACTGTTTTTT. Residues: CASSPRQGENEKLFF.

The chain recombines TRBV28 with TRBJ1-3, with 8 bases aligning to TRBD1. The CDR3 is 16 amino acids. Losses at the gene ends were 5 bases for V and 1 base for J; bases not matched to a gene: 7. Germline V gives CDR1 MDHEN, CDR2 SYDVKM. The CDR3 DNA follows: TGTGCCAGCAGTGGGTTCCAGGGGGCGTCTGGAAACACCATATATTTT. Translating gives CASSGFQGASGNTIYF.

The genes are TRBV6-2 or TRBV6-3 and TRBJ2-7, with D perhaps matching TRBD1 (5 bases). The CDR3 consists of 12 residues. The germline V gene has CDR1 MNHEY and CDR2 SVGEGT. Deletions cut 6 bases from V and 3 bases from J, with 9 bases between. The CDR3 is CASSDQGYEQYF. In DNA form, the CDR3 reads TGTGCCAGCAGCGACCAGGGCTACGAGCAGTACTTC.

This rearrangement joins TRBV3-1 (or the pseudogene TRBV3-2) to TRBJ2-7, with 9 positions matching TRBD2. Trimming took 4 bases from V and 0 from J; bases not matched to a gene: 7. Germline CDR1 is LGHDT and CDR2 is YNNKEL (reference sequence). There are 16 residues in the CDR3. The CDR3: CASSPGASGVSYEQYF. The CDR3 nucleotides are TGTGCCAGCAGCCCCGGCGCTAGCGGGGTCTCCTACGAGCAGTACTTC.

J is TRBJ2-2 and V is TRBV3-1 (or the pseudogene TRBV3-2); D possibly corresponds to TRBD2 (5 bases). The CDR3 runs to 16 residues. The germline V and J ends were trimmed by 3 bases and 6 bases, with 17 bases remaining between them. CDR1 and CDR2 (germline): LGHDT, YNNKEL (reference sequence). The CDR3 region is CASSHSTLARAGELFF. The CDR3 region has the DNA TGTGCCAGCAGCCACTCGACGTTAGCGAGGGCCGGGGAGCTGTTTTTT.

In DNA, the CDR3 is TGTGCCAGCAGATTACCGGGGACAGGGCGCTCACCCCTCCACTTT. Translation: CASRLPGTGRSPLHF. This chain joins TRBV7-2 and TRBJ1-6; 9 bases agree with TRBD1. CDR1 is SGHTA, CDR2 FQGNSA, per germline. The CDR3 sequence is 15 residues long. The V and J ends lost 6 bases and 10 bases, in that order; junction bases with no gene match: 10.

The chain is built from TRBV18 and TRBJ1-1; TRBD1 matches at 9 bases. V lost 5 bases to trimming and J lost 3 bases; unmatched junction nucleotides: 7. The CDR3 contains 15 residues. CDR1 is KGHSH, CDR2 LQKENI, per germline. CDR3 sequence reads: CASSSQQGADTEAFF. The CDR3, as DNA: TGTGCCAGCTCATCACAACAGGGGGCTGACACTGAAGCTTTCTTT.

The chain carries TRBV29-1 and TRBJ2-5; D perhaps matches TRBD2 (6 bases). The CDR3 loop spans 13 amino acids. Germline CDR1 SQVTM, CDR2 ANQGSEA. Trimming stripped 5 bases from V and 4 bases from J, with 14 bases between. CDR3 loop: CSVFNGGGETQYF. As DNA, the CDR3 is TGCAGCGTTTTCAACGGGGGAGGAGAGACCCAGTACTTC.

This clone has more than one count but fewer than ten. The J gene is TRBJ1-2, the V gene TRBV3-1 (or the pseudogene TRBV3-2); 9 nucleotides match TRBD1. Germline CDR1 LGHDT, CDR2 YNNKEL (reference sequence). The CDR3 length is 15 residues. V shed 4 bases and J 8 bases; nucleotides not matched to a gene: 11. The CDR3 DNA reads as TGTGCCAGCAGCCCGAGCCTCGGGACAGGGATAGGCTACACCTTC. This sequence encodes CASSPSLGTGIGYTF.

J is TRBJ2-1 and V is TRBV7-2, with a weak D call TRBD2 (5 bases). The germline V gene encodes CDR1 SGHTA and CDR2 FQGNSA. This CDR3 is built from 13 residues. V gave up 5 bases and J gave up 9 bases, with 14 bases separating them. CDR3 sequence (DNA): TGTGCCAGCAGCCCCTCGACGGGATCTGAGCAGTTCTTC. Its protein is CASSPSTGSEQFF.

The rearrangement links TRBV30 to TRBJ2-1; possibly TRBD2 for D (6 bases). The CDR3 consists of 11 residues. Trimming took 5 bases from V and 7 from J, leaving 9 bases between them. The germline V gene encodes CDR1 GTSNPN and CDR2 SVGIG (reference sequence). CDR3 loop: CAWVGRNEQFF. Here the CDR3 DNA reads TGTGCCTGGGTGGGGAGGAATGAGCAGTTCTTC.

This clone was counted a few times. This rearrangement joins TRBV7-2 to TRBJ2-7, with a weak D call TRBD1 (5 bases). CDR3 length equals 14 residues. The V end was cut by 5 bases, the J end by 6 bases, with 17 bases between. Germline loops: CDR1 SGHTA, CDR2 FQGNSA. In DNA, the CDR3 is TGTGCCAGCAGCCCGCAGGGTCAGATACGCGAGCAGTACTTC. Its translation: CASSPQGQIREQYF.

This chain connects TRBV24-1 to TRBJ2-5; 7 bases agree with TRBD2. The CDR3 covers 15 residues. V trimming: 5 bases; J trimming: 4 bases; junction bases outside the gene matches: 9. The germline gives CDR1 KGHDR, CDR2 SFDVKD. The DNA of the CDR3 is TGTGCCACCAGTGTTGGGGGAGGGGAGGGAGAGACCCAGTACTTC. Its translation: CATSVGGGEGETQYF.

The J gene is TRBJ1-2, the V gene TRBV5-4, with 12 bases fitting TRBD1. The CDR3 contains 16 residues. Trimming cost V 4 bases and J 8 bases; bases outside gene matches: 12. Per the germline V gene, CDR1 is SGHNT and CDR2 is YYREEE (reference sequence). The CDR3 DNA is TGTGCCAGCAGCGTGGGGACAGGGGGCATCCCTTCAGGCTACACCTTC. This gives the protein CASSVGTGGIPSGYTF. Based on the CDR3 plus reference TRBV5-4 and TRBJ1-2, the full variable domain is ETGVTQSPTHLIKTRGQQVTLRCSSQSGHNTVSWYQQALGQGPQFIFQYYREEENGRGNFPPRFSGLQFPNYSSELNVNALELDDSALYLCASSVGTGGIPSGYTFGSGTRLTVV.

This clone was counted once. The genes are TRBV4-3 and TRBJ2-3; the match to TRBD2 covers 9 bases. This CDR3 has 17 residues. Germline-derived CDR1 and CDR2 are LGHNA and YSLEER. With V trimmed by 0 bases and J by 6 bases, 10 bases remained unmatched. The CDR3 spells CASSQDGTAGGRDTQYF. In nucleotides, the CDR3 is TGCGCCAGCAGCCAAGATGGGACGGCGGGGGGGCGGGATACGCAGTATTTT.

The chain combines TRBV6-2 or TRBV6-3 with TRBJ2-7, with D maybe TRBD2 (5 bases). This CDR3 has 16 amino acids. Trimming left V 4 bases short and J 6 bases short, with 22 bases between. Germline assignment: CDR1 MNHEY and CDR2 SVGEGT. The DNA for the CDR3 is TGTGCCAGCAGTTCCCCCCTGGGCGAGGGCCCGATCGAGCAGTACTTC. Encoded protein: CASSSPLGEGPIEQYF.

This clone was detected only a few times. This chain connects TRBV27 to TRBJ1-5; D gene unclear. V was shortened by 2 bases and J by 3 bases, with 20 bases between the two germline ends. Per the germline V gene, CDR1 is MNHEY and CDR2 is SMNVEV (reference sequence). This CDR3 spans 18 amino acids. CDR3 in DNA: TGTGCCAGCAGTTTAAGGCCCCCAACGCGGCCGATCAATCAGCCCCAGCATTTT. Amino acid sequence: CASSLRPPTRPINQPQHF.

In this sample, this clone turned up once. The chain carries TRBV5-6 and TRBJ1-2; TRBD1 aligns across 8 bases. Germline values: CDR1 SGHDT, CDR2 YYEEEE. V dropped 8 bases and J dropped 3; count of bases not matched to a gene: 9. This CDR3 is built from 14 residues. CDR3 residues: CASQETGVDYGYTF. The CDR3 bases are TGTGCCAGTCAGGAGACAGGGGTTGACTATGGCTACACCTTC.

The rearrangement links TRBV7-2 to TRBJ2-2; TRBD2 matches 14 bases. Germline CDR1 and CDR2: SGHTA and FQGNSA. The CDR3 length is 18 residues. V was pared by 5 bases and J by 0 bases, with 5 bases of the junction left unmatched. The CDR3, as DNA: TGTGCCAGCAGCCTGGGACTAGCGGGGGCCGCGAACACCGGGGAGCTGTTTTTT. Its protein product is CASSLGLAGAANTGELFF.

The chain employs TRBV7-3 and TRBJ2-3; possibly TRBD2 for D (6 bases). Germline V gene sequence: CDR1 SGHTA, CDR2 FQGTGA. The V and J ends lost 6 bases and 4 bases respectively, with 17 bases between them. The CDR3 runs 15 residues. The CDR3 reads CASSQTGVRSDTQYF. The CDR3 bases are TGTGCCAGCAGTCAAACGGGGGTTAGGTCAGATACGCAGTATTTT.